The clone carrying this T cell receptor beta chain was counted ten times or more. The sample belongs to a study of early T cells in non-severe SARS-CoV-2 infection. One entry per CDR3 protein, called by TCRdb with MiXCR from the 5' RACE reads. This sample carries approximately 28,000 distinct CDR3 sequences, roughly 5% of them seen once, and the ten largest clones take approximately 3.9%. V lost 4 bases, J lost 0 bases, and 10 bases lay in between. The CDR3 extends over 15 amino acids. The sequence was obtained from an adult who was a healthcare worker with PCR-confirmed SARS-CoV-2 infection or an uninfected control (not recorded which). The chain carries TRBV12-3 or TRBV12-4 and TRBJ1-5; perhaps TRBD1 as D (5 bases). Sequencing used whole blood. The CDR3 sequence: CASSSGHNSNQPQHF. Here the CDR3 DNA reads TGTGCCAGCAGTTCTGGACATAATAGCAATCAGCCCCAGCATTTT.